Sequencing of this T cell receptor beta chain was carried out in a study of identical twins. General study findings and limits: Surplus twin overlap in beta out-of-frame sequences was less pronounced. Low generation probability was overrepresented in out-of-frame alpha sequences shared by twins.

The trim removed 6 bases at V and 5 bases at J, leaving 12 bases unmatched. The CDR3 contains 16 residues. The germline CDR1 and CDR2 sequences are MDHEN and SYDVKM. MiXCR was run by TCRdb on the 5' RACE reads, yielding one entry per CDR3 protein. The table has about 500,000 distinct CDR3 sequences, approximately 15% seen once; the top ten hold about 1%. Everyone who gave samples was a healthy Caucasian. This clonotype was detected a few times. What it recognizes is unknown. This same sample was also taken into another study, of yellow fever vaccine responses in identical twins.

J is TRBJ2-7 and V is TRBV28; 11 bases line up with TRBD2. The clonotype was recovered from a woman under 30 in good health. Sequencing was carried out using CD4+ T cells sorted from blood. The CDR3 bases are TGTGCCAGCAGGTTAAAAATTCTAGCGGGAGGCAACGAGCAGTACTTC. Amino acids: CASRLKILAGGNEQYF.